Listed below are T cell receptor beta chains from one sample, sequenced in a study of PD-L1 blockade in urothelial cancer. Sequencing was performed with immunoSEQ multiplex PCR; in TCRdb, only in-frame clones are kept and a portion is missing. The profile shows 35,000 to 45,000 clones, 88% of them singletons. The sample in question was PBMCs, obtained around atezolizumab (anti-PD-L1) treatment. The origin of the receptors is a donor at least 40 years old with urothelial cancer. CDR3s include the opening cysteine and the closing phenylalanine or tryptophan. A D gene is named only where the DNA matches it firmly. Only part of the rows carry a size: once, few, many, or a class if the clone is expanded.

j_gene | abundance | d_gene | v_gene | CDR3nt | CDR3aa
TRBJ2-1 | few | TRBD1 | TRBV10-3 | TGTGCCAATAGGACAGGGGGGTCGTCCAATGAGCAGTTCTTC | CANRTGGSSNEQFF
TRBJ2-5 | - | TRBD2 | TRBV7-2 | TGTGCCAGCAGCTTAGATGGTAGCGGGAGGGTGGGGGAGACCCAGTACTTC | CASSLDGSGRVGETQYF
TRBJ1-2 | - | - | TRBV19 | TGTGCCAGTACCCCCGTTGGAGGGGCCCCCTATGGCTACACCTTC | CASTPVGGAPYGYTF
TRBJ2-7 | - | - | TRBV29-1 | TGCAGCGTTGAGGGCCGAAGCTACGAGCAGTACTTC | CSVEGRSYEQYF
TRBJ1-2 | - | TRBD1 | TRBV6-5 | TGTGCCAGCAGTTATGGGACAGGTACCTATGGCTACACCTTC | CASSYGTGTYGYTF
TRBJ2-5 | - | TRBD1 | TRBV18 | TGTGCCAGCTCACCCGGACAGGGAATGGAGACCCAGTACTTC | CASSPGQGMETQYF
TRBJ2-7 | - | - | TRBV9 | TGTGCCAGCAGCGTAGCTAGCGCCACCTACGAGCAGTACTTC | CASSVASATYEQYF
TRBJ2-7 | - | - | TRBV18 | TGTGCCAGCTCACCCTTGGGCCAGGGGCAATCCTACGAGCAGTACTTC | CASSPLGQGQSYEQYF
TRBJ2-3 | - | TRBD2 | TRBV5-1 | TGCGCCAGCAGCCCCATGCGGGGGGCCAATACGCAGTATTTT | CASSPMRGANTQYF
TRBJ1-5 | - | - | TRBV19 | TGTGCCAGTAGTATAGGCGGGAAACAGCCCCAGCATTTT | CASSIGGKQPQHF
TRBJ2-3 | few | TRBD2 | TRBV29-1 | TGCAGCGTGGGGGGGACTAGCGGGACACACACAGATACGCAGTATTTT | CSVGGTSGTHTDTQYF
TRBJ1-2 | - | TRBD1 | TRBV7-9 | TGTGCCAGCAGCTTAACAGGGGGCGACTATGGCTACACCTTC | CASSLTGGDYGYTF
TRBJ2-1 | - | TRBD2 | TRBV19 | TGTGCCAGTAGTAAGGGACTAGCGGGAGGTAGTGAGCAGTTCTTC | CASSKGLAGGSEQFF
TRBJ1-1 | - | - | TRBV2 | TGTGCCAGCTTAAGAAAGGACCTGAGGGCTGAAGCTTTCTTT | CASLRKDLRAEAFF
TRBJ2-1 | - | TRBD2 | TRBV7-2 | TGTGCCAGCAGCCCGTGGGGACTAGCTTTCGATGAGCAGTTCTTC | CASSPWGLAFDEQFF
TRBJ2-3 | - | - | TRBV5-1 | TGCGCCAGCAGCTTGTCCAGCCCAGGGGATACGCAGTATTTT | CASSLSSPGDTQYF
TRBJ2-2 | once | - | TRBV19 | TGTGCCAGTAGCGAACAGGCGAAAACGAACACCGGGGAGCTGTTTTTT | CASSEQAKTNTGELFF
TRBJ1-2 | - | - | TRBV30 | TGTGCGGGCAGCTCCGCTGGTGGCTACACCTTC | CAGSSAGGYTF
TRBJ2-7 | few | TRBD1 | TRBV2 | TGTGCCAGCAGTGAAACCGGGACAGGTGGGGAGCAGTACTTC | CASSETGTGGEQYF
TRBJ2-1 | once | - | TRBV7-3 | TGTGCCAGCAGCCCCGGGAACAATGAGCAGTTCTTC | CASSPGNNEQFF
TRBJ2-7 | few | TRBD2 | TRBV7-2 | TGTGCCAGCAGCCAGACTAGCGGGAGATCCTACGAGCAGTACTTC | CASSQTSGRSYEQYF
TRBJ1-2 | - | - | TRBV25-1 | TGTGCCAGCCCGCCCAGGGCACACAACTATGGCTACACCTTC | CASPPRAHNYGYTF
TRBJ2-2 | few | - | TRBV5-5 | TGTGCCAGCAGCTGGGGGTCTGGGGAGGTCACCGGGGAGCTGTTTTTT | CASSWGSGEVTGELFF
TRBJ1-1 | - | - | TRBV6-5 | TGTGCCAGCAGCTCCGACAAGGGGTACACTGAAGCTTTCTTT | CASSSDKGYTEAFF
TRBJ1-2 | - | - | TRBV28 | TGTGCCAGTCACCAAGACAGCGACCTTTGGTCTGGCTACACCTTC | CASHQDSDLWSGYTF
TRBJ2-3 | - | - | TRBV6-5 | TGTGCCAGCAGAGCCACTTCCACTACGCAGTATTTT | CASRATSTTQYF
TRBJ2-3 | - | - | TRBV23-1 | TGCGCCAGCAGAGACAAGAGCACAGATACGCAGTATTTT | CASRDKSTDTQYF
TRBJ1-5 | - | - | TRBV28 | TGTGCCAGCAGGCCCCCGAGACAGCCCCAGCATTTT | CASRPPRQPQHF
TRBJ2-7 | few | TRBD1 | TRBV4-3 | TGCGCCAGCAGCCTAGAGAGGGGGCCCCCCTACGAGCAGTACTTC | CASSLERGPPYEQYF
TRBJ2-7 | - | - | TRBV5-1 | TGCGCCAGCAGCCTCCGGCGGGACTCCTACGAGCAGTACTTC | CASSLRRDSYEQYF
TRBJ2-7 | - | - | TRBV4-3 | TGCGCCAGCAGCGCGGGTAGGTCCTACGAGCAGTACTTC | CASSAGRSYEQYF
TRBJ2-4 | - | - | TRBV18 | TGTGCCAGCTCACGGGACTCAGTGGCCAAAAACATTCAGTACTTC | CASSRDSVAKNIQYF
TRBJ2-3 | - | TRBD2 | TRBV5-5 | TGTGCCAGCAGCTGGACAGCGGGAGCGCCCCCAGATACGCAGTATTTT | CASSWTAGAPPDTQYF
TRBJ2-1 | - | TRBD2 | TRBV6-6 | TGTGCCAGCATGGGGACTAGCGGGAGTTATGAGCAGTTCTTC | CASMGTSGSYEQFF
TRBJ1-1 | - | - | TRBV18 | TGTGCCAGCTCACCTCAGGGAGGCACTGAAGCTTTCTTT | CASSPQGGTEAFF
TRBJ2-6 | - | TRBD1 | TRBV9 | TGTGCCAGCAGCGCGGGACAGACCTCTGGGGCCAACGTCCTGACTTTC | CASSAGQTSGANVLTF
TRBJ2-5 | - | TRBD2 | TRBV19 | TGTGCCAGCAATAGCGGGAGTAGGGAGACCCAGTACTTC | CASNSGSRETQYF
TRBJ1-1 | - | TRBD1 | TRBV28 | TGTGCCAGCAGTTTGTACGGGACAGGGGCCTGGGGCACTGAAGCTTTCTTT | CASSLYGTGAWGTEAFF
TRBJ1-1 | - | TRBD1 | TRBV23-1 | TGCGCCAGCAGTCAATCCCGGCAGGGGGACACTGAAGCTTTCTTT | CASSQSRQGDTEAFF
TRBJ2-1 | - | - | TRBV6-5 | TGTGCCAGCAGTTACTCGATGGCTGCGGCAGAGAATGAGCAGTTCTTC | CASSYSMAAAENEQFF
TRBJ1-5 | - | - | TRBV28 | TGTGCCAGCAGCGACTCAGGGAACCCAAATCAGCCCCAGCATTTT | CASSDSGNPNQPQHF
TRBJ1-5 | - | TRBD1 | TRBV7-2 | TGTGCCAGCAGCTTAGACGGACAGGGTGGCGATCAGCCCCAGCATTTT | CASSLDGQGGDQPQHF
TRBJ2-1 | - | - | TRBV6-5 | TGTGCCAGCCAAACCCCCGGGTCCTACAATGAGCAGTTCTTC | CASQTPGSYNEQFF
TRBJ2-2 | medium-sized | - | TRBV19 | TGTGCCAGTAGTATCGGCAGGGGCCGGACCGGGGAGCTGTTTTTT | CASSIGRGRTGELFF
TRBJ1-2 | - | TRBD1 | TRBV9 | TGTGCCAGCAGCGGCAGGGGGCCCGGGTATGGCTACACCTTC | CASSGRGPGYGYTF
TRBJ2-7 | - | TRBD1 | TRBV18 | TGTGCCAGCTCGCCGGGACAGTCGAGCTCCTACGAGCAGTACTTC | CASSPGQSSSYEQYF
TRBJ1-6 | - | - | TRBV5-1 | TGCGCCAGCAGCCGTTCACTGTCGGGGAATTCACCCCTCCACTTT | CASSRSLSGNSPLHF
TRBJ2-1 | - | - | TRBV10-2 | TGCGCCAGCAGGGATCTAGCGACCCTATACAATGAGCAGTTCTTC | CASRDLATLYNEQFF
TRBJ2-6 | - | - | TRBV7-7 | TGTGCTAGCAGACCGGGGGGCCTGAAAGGGGCCAACGTCCTGACTTTC | CASRPGGLKGANVLTF
TRBJ1-1 | - | - | TRBV11-2 | TGTGCCAGCAGCTCCCAGGGGAACACTGAAGCTTTCTTT | CASSSQGNTEAFF
TRBJ1-2 | - | TRBD1 | TRBV19 | TGTGCCAGTAGTAGGGACAGGACCAGCTATGGCTACACCTTC | CASSRDRTSYGYTF
TRBJ1-1 | - | TRBD1 | TRBV19 | TGTGCCAGTAGTTGGGGACAGATTGAAGCTTTCTTT | CASSWGQIEAFF
TRBJ2-7 | - | - | TRBV19 | TGTGCCAGTAGTATAGATCCCCGCGAGCAGTACTTC | CASSIDPREQYF
TRBJ1-3 | - | TRBD1 | TRBV15 | TGTGCCACCAGCAGGAGCGGTCTGACAGGGGGCGTTTGGACTGGAAACACCATATATTTT | CATSRSGLTGGVWTGNTIYF
TRBJ2-1 | once | TRBD2 | TRBV18 | TGTGCCAGCTCCAGCCTAGCGGGAGGATCCAATGAGCAGTTCTTC | CASSSLAGGSNEQFF